This TCR beta chain was found in a study of cytomegalovirus exposure and HLA in healthy donors. Study results and limitations: The authors enumerated 150 to 200 TCR beta chains as linked to cytomegalovirus. Specificity of a few CMV-associated chains for CMV antigens was verified in vitro.

As for this clone: Its specificity is unknown.

Clones were sequenced by immunoSEQ multiplex PCR, and TCRdb holds only the in-frame ones, with some missing. The sample yields tens of thousands of clones, more than 95% seen once. The CDR3 runs to 21 residues. The junction had 14 bases not matched to a gene; V was cut back by 3 bases and J by 3 bases. Per the germline V gene, CDR1 is LNHNV and CDR2 is YYDKDF (reference sequence). Sequencing used PBMCs. The TCR sequence derives from a man aged 18 to 29 in good health and CMV-seronegative. The rearrangement links TRBV15 to TRBJ2-4; 16 positions agree with TRBD2. Written as DNA, the CDR3 is TGTGCCACCAGCAGCTACCCTGGGACTAGCGGGAGGGAGGAAAGCAAAAACATTCAGTACTTC. It translates to CATSSYPGTSGREESKNIQYF.